This T cell receptor (beta chain) stems from a study of identical twins. Study-wide results and limits: Out-of-frame alpha sequences that twins shared showed excess low generation probability. While abundant cord blood beta clonotypes carried fewer insertions, memory repertoires showed no such pattern.

Trimming stripped 6 bases from V and 0 bases from J, with 24 bases between. The CDR3 length is 19 residues. Germline V gives CDR1 MNHEY, CDR2 SMNVEV (reference sequence). This clonotype was detected only a few times. Its antigen remains unknown. TCRdb re-called the 5' RACE reads with MiXCR, one entry per CDR3 protein. The sample yields around 1.7 million distinct CDR3 sequences, 32% seen once. The gene calls are TRBV27 and TRBJ2-1; no clear D gene. Sequences were obtained from cord blood. This receptor was identified in a newborn girl in good health. The CDR3 here is CASSFADRYRVNSYNEQFF. CDR3 nucleotides: TGTGCCAGCAGCTTCGCGGACCGGTATAGGGTCAACTCCTACAATGAGCAGTTCTTC.